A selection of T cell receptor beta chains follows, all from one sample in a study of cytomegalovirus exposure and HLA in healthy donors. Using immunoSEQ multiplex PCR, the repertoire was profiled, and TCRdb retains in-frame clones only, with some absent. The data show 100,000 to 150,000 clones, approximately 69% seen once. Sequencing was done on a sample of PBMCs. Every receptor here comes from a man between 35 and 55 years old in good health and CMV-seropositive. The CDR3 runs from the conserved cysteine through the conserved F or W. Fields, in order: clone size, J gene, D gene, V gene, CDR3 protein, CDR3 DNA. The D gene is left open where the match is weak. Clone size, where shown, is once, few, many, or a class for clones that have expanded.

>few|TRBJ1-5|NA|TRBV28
CASRGQGFGQPQHF
TGTGCCAGCAGAGGGCAGGGGTTCGGTCAGCCCCAGCATTTT
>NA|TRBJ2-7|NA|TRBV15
CATSRDRRLNDEQYF
TGTGCCACCAGCAGAGATAGGCGGCTTAACGACGAGCAGTACTTC
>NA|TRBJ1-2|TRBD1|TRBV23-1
CANRTGYVGYTF
TGCGCCAACCGGACAGGGTATGTAGGCTACACCTTC
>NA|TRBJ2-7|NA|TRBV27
CASSPAWSEQYF
TGTGCCAGCAGTCCCGCGTGGAGCGAGCAGTACTTC
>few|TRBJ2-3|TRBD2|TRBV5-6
CASSPRTSGGGTDTQYF
TGTGCCAGCAGCCCAAGAACTAGCGGGGGGGGCACAGATACGCAGTATTTT
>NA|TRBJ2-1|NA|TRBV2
CASSEEGNSYNEQFF
TGTGCCAGCAGTGAAGAGGGGAACTCCTACAATGAGCAGTTCTTC
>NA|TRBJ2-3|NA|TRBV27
CASSSPSTDTQYF
TGTGCCAGCAGTTCTCCCAGCACAGATACGCAGTATTTT
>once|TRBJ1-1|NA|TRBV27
CASSLSQKNTEAFF
TGTGCCAGCAGTTTATCACAGAAGAACACTGAAGCTTTCTTT
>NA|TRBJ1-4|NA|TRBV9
CASSVRGGNEKLFF
TGTGCCAGCAGCGTAAGGGGAGGTAATGAAAAACTGTTTTTT
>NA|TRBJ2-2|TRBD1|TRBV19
CASSIRQGATGELFF
TGTGCCAGTAGTATTAGACAGGGGGCGACCGGGGAGCTGTTTTTT
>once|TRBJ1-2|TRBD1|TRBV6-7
CASSIYRDSFNYGYTF
TGTGCCAGCAGTATCTACCGGGACAGCTTTAACTATGGCTACACCTTC
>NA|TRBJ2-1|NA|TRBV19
CASSIRDNEQFF
TGTGCCAGTAGTATACGGGACAATGAGCAGTTCTTC
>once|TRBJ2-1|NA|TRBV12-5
CASGSSPNEQFF
TGTGCTAGTGGCTCCTCCCCCAATGAGCAGTTCTTC
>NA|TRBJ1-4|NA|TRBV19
CASSILQGTNEKLFF
TGTGCCAGTAGTATATTACAGGGTACTAATGAAAAACTGTTTTTT
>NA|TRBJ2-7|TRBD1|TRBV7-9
CASSLGRRGDRAYEQYF
TGTGCCAGCAGCTTAGGGAGAAGGGGGGACAGGGCCTACGAGCAGTACTTC
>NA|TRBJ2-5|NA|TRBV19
CATRRQGKETQYF
TGTGCCACCAGAAGGCAGGGGAAAGAGACCCAGTACTTC
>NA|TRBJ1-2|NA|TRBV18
CASSPPGGPEDYGYTF
TGTGCCAGCTCACCACCGGGAGGCCCGGAAGACTATGGCTACACCTTC
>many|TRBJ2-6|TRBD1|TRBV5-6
CASSGQGAPGANVLTF
TGTGCCAGCAGCGGACAGGGGGCACCTGGGGCCAACGTCCTGACTTTC
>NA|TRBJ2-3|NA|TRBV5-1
CASSLVPSRITDTQYF
TGCGCCAGCAGCTTGGTTCCTAGTCGAATAACAGATACGCAGTATTTT
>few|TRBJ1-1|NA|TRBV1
CTSLAVKEVTEAFF
TGCACCAGCCTGGCAGTTAAGGAGGTTACTGAAGCTTTCTTT
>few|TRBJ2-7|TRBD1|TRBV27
CASRPQGQGAREQYF
TGTGCCAGCAGGCCCCAGGGACAGGGGGCTCGAGAGCAGTACTTC
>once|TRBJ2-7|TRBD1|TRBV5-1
CASSPSQGAVHEQYF
TGCGCCAGCAGCCCCTCTCAGGGGGCAGTACACGAGCAGTACTTC
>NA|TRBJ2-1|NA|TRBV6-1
CASNPLALYNEQFF
TGTGCCAGCAATCCGCTAGCACTCTACAATGAGCAGTTCTTC
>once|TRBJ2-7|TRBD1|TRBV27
CASSSGTGYYEQYF
TGTGCCAGCAGTTCCGGGACAGGATACTACGAGCAGTACTTC
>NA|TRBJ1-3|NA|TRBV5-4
CASRQGVSGNTIYF
TGTGCCAGCAGACAGGGCGTCTCTGGAAACACCATATATTTT
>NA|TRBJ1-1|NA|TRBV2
CASSPRQVGAGTEAFF
TGTGCCAGCAGTCCTCGCCAGGTTGGGGCCGGCACTGAAGCTTTCTTT
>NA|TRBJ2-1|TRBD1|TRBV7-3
CASSVDRGQNEQFF
TGTGCCAGCAGCGTCGACAGGGGGCAAAATGAGCAGTTCTTC
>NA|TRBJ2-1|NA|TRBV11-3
CASSHIAPGGHNEQFF
TGTGCCAGCAGCCACATCGCCCCGGGGGGCCATAATGAGCAGTTCTTC
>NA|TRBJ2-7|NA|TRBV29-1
CSVQVPSEGEQYF
TGCAGCGTTCAAGTACCTTCGGAGGGAGAGCAGTACTTC
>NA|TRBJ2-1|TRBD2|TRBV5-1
CASSLEGGGPYNEQFF
TGCGCCAGCAGCTTGGAGGGCGGGGGGCCCTACAATGAGCAGTTCTTC
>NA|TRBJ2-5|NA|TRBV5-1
CASSLGSGQTQETQYF
TGCGCCAGCAGCTTGGGGTCCGGACAGACACAAGAGACCCAGTACTTC
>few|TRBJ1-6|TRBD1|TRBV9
CASSVEAGGNSPLHF
TGTGCCAGCAGCGTAGAGGCAGGGGGCAACTCACCCCTCCACTTT
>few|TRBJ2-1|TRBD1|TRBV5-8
CASIDRGISNEQFF
TGTGCCAGCATCGACAGGGGAATAAGCAATGAGCAGTTCTTC
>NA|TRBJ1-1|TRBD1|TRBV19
CASSSRDRGKGSEAFF
TGTGCCAGTAGTAGCCGGGACAGGGGAAAGGGGTCTGAAGCTTTCTTT
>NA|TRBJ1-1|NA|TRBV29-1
CSVEDWNTEAFF
TGCAGCGTTGAAGACTGGAACACTGAAGCTTTCTTT
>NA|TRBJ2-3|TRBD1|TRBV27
CASSADRGTDTQYF
TGTGCCAGCAGCGCGGACAGGGGCACAGATACGCAGTATTTT
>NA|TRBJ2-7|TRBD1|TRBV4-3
CASSQDTTGARPGQYF
TGCGCCAGCAGCCAAGATACAACAGGGGCCCGCCCCGGGCAGTACTTC
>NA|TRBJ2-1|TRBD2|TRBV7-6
CASSLKGGGLAGGGKQFF
TGTGCCAGCAGCTTAAAAGGAGGTGGACTAGCGGGAGGTGGCAAGCAGTTCTTC
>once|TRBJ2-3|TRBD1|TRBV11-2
CASSLGTGGTDTQYF
TGTGCCAGCAGCCTAGGGACAGGGGGCACAGATACGCAGTATTTT
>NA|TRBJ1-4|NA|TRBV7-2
CASSSDRNNEKLFF
TGTGCCAGCAGTTCAGACAGGAATAATGAAAAACTGTTTTTT
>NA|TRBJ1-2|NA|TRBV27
CASSLGGGAGYTF
TGTGCCAGCAGTTTAGGAGGGGGGGCGGGCTACACCTTC